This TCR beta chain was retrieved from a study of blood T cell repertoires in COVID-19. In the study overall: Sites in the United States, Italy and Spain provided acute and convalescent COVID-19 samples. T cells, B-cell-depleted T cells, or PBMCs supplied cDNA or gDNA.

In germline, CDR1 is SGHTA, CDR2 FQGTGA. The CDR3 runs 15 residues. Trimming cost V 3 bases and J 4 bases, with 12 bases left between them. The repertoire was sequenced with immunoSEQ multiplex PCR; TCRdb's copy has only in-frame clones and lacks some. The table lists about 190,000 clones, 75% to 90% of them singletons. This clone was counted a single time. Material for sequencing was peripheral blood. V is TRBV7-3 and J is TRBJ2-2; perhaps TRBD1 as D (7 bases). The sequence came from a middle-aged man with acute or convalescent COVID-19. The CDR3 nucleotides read TGTGCCAGCAGCTTCTTCCAGGGGGGCACCGGGGAGCTGTTTTTT. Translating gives CASSFFQGGTGELFF.